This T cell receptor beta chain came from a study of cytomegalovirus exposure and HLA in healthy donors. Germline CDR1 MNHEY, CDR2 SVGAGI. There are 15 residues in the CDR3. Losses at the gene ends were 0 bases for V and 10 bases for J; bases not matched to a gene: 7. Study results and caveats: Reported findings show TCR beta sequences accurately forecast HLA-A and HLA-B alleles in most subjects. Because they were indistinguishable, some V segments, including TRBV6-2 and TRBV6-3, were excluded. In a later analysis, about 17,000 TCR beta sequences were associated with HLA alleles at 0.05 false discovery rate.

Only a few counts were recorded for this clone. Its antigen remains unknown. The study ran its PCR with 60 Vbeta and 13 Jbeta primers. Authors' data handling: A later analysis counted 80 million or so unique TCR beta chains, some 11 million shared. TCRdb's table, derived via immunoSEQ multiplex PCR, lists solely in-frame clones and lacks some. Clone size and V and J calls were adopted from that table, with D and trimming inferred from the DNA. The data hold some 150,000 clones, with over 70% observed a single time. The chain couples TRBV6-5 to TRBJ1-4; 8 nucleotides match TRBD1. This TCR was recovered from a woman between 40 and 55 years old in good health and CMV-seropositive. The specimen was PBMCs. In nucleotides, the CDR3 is TGTGCCAGCAGTTACTCCGGGACAGGTAGTGGAAAACTGTTTTTT. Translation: CASSYSGTGSGKLFF.